The 10 T cell receptor beta chains below all came from one sample that was sequenced in a study of blood T cell repertoires in COVID-19. Sequencing was performed with immunoSEQ multiplex PCR; in TCRdb, only in-frame clones are kept and a portion is missing. The table has 250,000 or so clones, roughly 90% seen once. The sample comprised peripheral blood. Receptor source: a man between 60 and 75 years old with acute or convalescent COVID-19.

The gene calls are TRBV6-5 and TRBJ1-5; 10 bases are shared with TRBD1. With 6 bases clipped from V and 9 bases from J, the junction kept 8 bases outside the gene matches. Germline CDR1 is MNHEY and CDR2 is SVGAGI. This CDR3 has 14 residues. The CDR3 protein is CASSPTGGGGPQHF. The CDR3 DNA follows: TGTGCCAGCAGCCCGACAGGGGGCGGAGGGCCCCAGCATTTT.

This chain joins TRBV5-5 and TRBJ1-5; D perhaps matches TRBD1 (6 bases). Trimming took 4 bases from V and 0 from J, leaving 11 bases between them. This CDR3 spans 15 amino acids. The germline V gene has CDR1 SGHKS and CDR2 YYEKEE (reference sequence). Here the CDR3 reads CASSTGTYSNQPQHF. The CDR3 nucleotides are TGTGCCAGCAGCACCGGGACATATAGCAATCAGCCCCAGCATTTT.

The chain has TRBV9 and TRBJ1-5; 8 bases fit TRBD1. J gave up 6 bases and V 1 base, and 21 bases lay outside the gene matches. This CDR3 has 20 amino acids. Germline CDR1 reads SGDLS; CDR2 reads YYNGEE. The CDR3 nucleotides are TGTGCCAGCAGCGTAACCCTGGACAGGGACTACCATAAAGTTGGTCAGCCCCAGCATTTT. It encodes CASSVTLDRDYHKVGQPQHF.

This chain uses TRBV7-2 with TRBJ2-7, with a tentative D call TRBD2 (6 bases). The CDR3 runs to 14 residues. V dropped 4 bases and J dropped 4 bases, with 14 bases sitting between them. CDR1 is SGHTA, CDR2 FQGNSA, per germline. CDR3 in amino acids: CASSSPGGPYEQYF. CDR3 nucleotides: TGTGCCAGCAGCTCGCCCGGAGGGCCGTACGAGCAGTACTTC.

V is TRBV11-2 and J is TRBJ2-5; D might be TRBD1 (6 bases). Germline values: CDR1 SGHAT, CDR2 FQNNGV. The CDR3 sequence is 15 residues long. V was shortened by 3 bases and J by 4 bases, with 15 bases between the two germline ends. CDR3 bases: TGTGCCAGCAGCTTTAACCCACAGGGAACAGAGACCCAGTACTTC. This sequence encodes CASSFNPQGTETQYF.

V gene TRBV7-3 combines with J gene TRBJ1-1; D call uncertain. The germline CDR1 and CDR2 sequences are SGHTA and FQGTGA. This CDR3 contains 14 residues. Between the trimmed V and J ends, which lost 1 base and 4 bases, there was a span of 10 bases. DNA of the CDR3: TGTGCCAGCAGCTTAAGGGCGCGGGGCACTGAAGCTTTCTTT. Translating it yields CASSLRARGTEAFF.

The V and J genes are TRBV10-3 and TRBJ2-5, with 9 bases matching TRBD2. CDR1 and CDR2 (germline): ENHRY, SYGVKD. The J segment lost 1 base and the V segment lost 5 bases, leaving 5 bases of the junction unmatched. This CDR3 has 15 amino acids. The CDR3 DNA reads TGTGCCATCAGTAAAGCGGGAGGTAGCCAAGAGACCCAGTACTTC. It codes for CAISKAGGSQETQYF.

V usage is TRBV11-3 and J usage is TRBJ2-2; 8 bases line up with TRBD1. The CDR3 is made up of 16 amino acids. CDR1 and CDR2 (germline): SGHNT, YENEEA. V was clipped by 1 base and J by 9 bases; unmatched bases: 10. The DNA of the CDR3 is TGTGCCAGCAGCTTAGCTAATCACCAGGGGGCCCGGGAGCTGTTTTTT. Translating gives CASSLANHQGARELFF. The full variable domain, completed using reference TRBV11-3 and TRBJ2-2, is EAGVVQSPRYKIIEKKQPVAFWCNPISGHNTLYWYLQNLGQGPELLIRYENEEAVDDSQLPKDRFSAERLKGVDSTLKIQPAELGDSAVYLCASSLANHQGARELFFGEGSRLTVL.

The chain is built from TRBV11-2 and TRBJ2-1, with D perhaps TRBD2 (6 bases). CDR1 and CDR2 from the germline V gene are SGHAT and FQNNGV. The CDR3 loop spans 15 amino acids. V gave up 3 bases and J gave up 5 bases, with 14 bases separating them. The CDR3 region has the DNA TGTGCCAGCAGCTTTCGGTTGGGACTCAACAATGAGCAGTTCTTC. Its protein is CASSFRLGLNNEQFF.

This chain links TRBV29-1 with TRBJ2-7; 9 bases align to TRBD1. The length of the CDR3 is 13 residues. Germline V lookup: CDR1 SQVTM, CDR2 ANQGSEA. The V gene end was trimmed by 1 base and the J gene end by 12 bases; junction bases not matched to a gene: 10. CDR3 protein: CSVEVEGTGRAYF. The DNA for the CDR3 is TGCAGCGTTGAAGTAGAAGGGACAGGGAGGGCGTACTTC.